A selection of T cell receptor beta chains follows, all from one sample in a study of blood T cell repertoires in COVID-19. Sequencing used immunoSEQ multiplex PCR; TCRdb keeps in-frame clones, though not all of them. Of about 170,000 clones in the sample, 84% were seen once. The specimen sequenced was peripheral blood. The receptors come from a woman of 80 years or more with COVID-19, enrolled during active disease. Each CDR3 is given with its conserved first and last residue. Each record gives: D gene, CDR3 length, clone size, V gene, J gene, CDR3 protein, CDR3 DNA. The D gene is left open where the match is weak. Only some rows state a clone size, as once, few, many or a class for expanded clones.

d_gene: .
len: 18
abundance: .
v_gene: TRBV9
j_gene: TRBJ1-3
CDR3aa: CASSVSAGGGSDGNTIYF
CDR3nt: TGTGCCAGCAGCGTATCGGCGGGTGGAGGTTCTGATGGAAACACCATATATTTT

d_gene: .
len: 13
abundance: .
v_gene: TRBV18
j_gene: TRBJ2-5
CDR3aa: CASSPPRLETQYF
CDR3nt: TGTGCCAGCTCACCCCCCAGGTTAGAGACCCAGTACTTC

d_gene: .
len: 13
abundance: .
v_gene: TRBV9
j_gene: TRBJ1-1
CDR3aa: CASSGQLNTEAFF
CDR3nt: TGTGCCAGCAGCGGACAGCTGAACACTGAAGCTTTCTTT

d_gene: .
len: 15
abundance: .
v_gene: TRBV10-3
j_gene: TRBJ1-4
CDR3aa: CAISERGRGNEKLFF
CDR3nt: TGTGCCATCAGTGAGAGAGGCAGGGGAAATGAAAAACTGTTTTTT

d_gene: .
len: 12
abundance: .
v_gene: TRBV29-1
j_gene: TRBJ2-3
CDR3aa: CSVEGGADTQYF
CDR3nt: TGCAGCGTTGAGGGGGGAGCAGATACGCAGTATTTT

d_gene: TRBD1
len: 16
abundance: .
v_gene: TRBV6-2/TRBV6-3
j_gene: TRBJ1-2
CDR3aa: CASSQSMTGGADGYTF
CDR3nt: TGTGCCAGCAGTCAATCCATGACAGGGGGCGCGGATGGCTACACCTTC

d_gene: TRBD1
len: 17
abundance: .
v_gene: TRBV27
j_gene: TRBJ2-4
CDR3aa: CASSKTPGTGYKNIQYF
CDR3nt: TGTGCCAGCAGTAAAACCCCCGGGACAGGCTACAAAAACATTCAGTACTTC

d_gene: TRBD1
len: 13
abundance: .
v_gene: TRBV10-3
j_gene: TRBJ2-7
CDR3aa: CASQGGRSYEQYF
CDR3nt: TGTGCCAGCCAAGGGGGCCGGAGTTACGAGCAGTACTTC

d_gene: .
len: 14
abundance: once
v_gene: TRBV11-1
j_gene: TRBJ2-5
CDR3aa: CASSLHRNGETQYF
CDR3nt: TGTGCCAGCAGCTTACACAGGAATGGTGAGACCCAGTACTTC

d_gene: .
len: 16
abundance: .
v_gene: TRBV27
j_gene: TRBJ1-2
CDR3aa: CASSLSRFRGDYGYTF
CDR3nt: TGTGCCAGCAGTTTATCAAGGTTTAGGGGTGACTATGGCTACACCTTC

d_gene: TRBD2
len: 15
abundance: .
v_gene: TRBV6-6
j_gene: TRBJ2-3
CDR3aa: CASSRLATSTDTQYF
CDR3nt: TGTGCCAGCAGTAGACTAGCGACTAGCACAGATACGCAGTATTTT

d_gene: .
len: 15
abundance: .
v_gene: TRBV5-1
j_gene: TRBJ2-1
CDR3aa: CASSLTASDYNEQFF
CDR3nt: TGCGCCAGCAGCTTGACGGCTAGCGACTACAATGAGCAGTTCTTC

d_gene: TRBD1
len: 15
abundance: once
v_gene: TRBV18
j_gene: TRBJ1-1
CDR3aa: CASSTKGQGNTEAFF
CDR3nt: TGTGCCAGCTCAACAAAGGGACAGGGAAATACTGAAGCTTTCTTT

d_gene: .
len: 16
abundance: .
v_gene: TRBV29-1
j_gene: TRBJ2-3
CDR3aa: CSVRRSSGASTDTQYF
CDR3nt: TGCAGCGTCAGGCGGTCCAGCGGAGCTAGCACAGATACGCAGTATTTT

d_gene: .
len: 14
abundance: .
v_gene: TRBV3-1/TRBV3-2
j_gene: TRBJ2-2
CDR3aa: CASSQAGSPGELFF
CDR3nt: TGTGCCAGCAGCCAAGCCGGGTCACCCGGGGAGCTGTTTTTT

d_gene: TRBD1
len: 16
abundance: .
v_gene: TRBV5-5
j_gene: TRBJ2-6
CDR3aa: CASSWGTVSGANVLTF
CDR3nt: TGTGCCAGCAGCTGGGGGACAGTCTCAGGGGCCAACGTCCTGACTTTC

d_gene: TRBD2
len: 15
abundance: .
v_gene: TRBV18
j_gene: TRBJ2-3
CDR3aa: CASSPNSGSTDTQYF
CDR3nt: TGTGCCAGCTCACCAAATAGCGGGAGCACAGATACGCAGTATTTT

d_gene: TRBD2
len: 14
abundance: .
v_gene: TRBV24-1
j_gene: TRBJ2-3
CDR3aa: CATSASGSTDTQYF
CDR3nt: TGTGCCACCAGTGCCAGCGGGAGTACAGATACGCAGTATTTT

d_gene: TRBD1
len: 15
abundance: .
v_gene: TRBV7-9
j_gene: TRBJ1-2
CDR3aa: CASSTGTGGNYGYTF
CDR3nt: TGTGCCAGCAGCACAGGGACAGGGGGTAACTATGGCTACACCTTC

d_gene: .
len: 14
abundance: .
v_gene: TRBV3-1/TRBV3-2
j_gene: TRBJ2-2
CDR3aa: CASRNRGGTGELFF
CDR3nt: TGTGCCAGCAGGAACCGAGGTGGCACCGGGGAGCTGTTTTTT

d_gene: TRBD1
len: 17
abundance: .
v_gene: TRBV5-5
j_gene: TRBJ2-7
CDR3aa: CASSPIGVAGGPYEQYF
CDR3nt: TGTGCCAGCAGCCCCATAGGCGTGGCAGGGGGACCCTACGAGCAGTACTTC

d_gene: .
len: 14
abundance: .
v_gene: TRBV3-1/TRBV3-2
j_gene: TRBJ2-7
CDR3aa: CASSPRDRAYEQYF
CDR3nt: TGTGCCAGCAGCCCGCGGGACCGAGCCTACGAGCAGTACTTC

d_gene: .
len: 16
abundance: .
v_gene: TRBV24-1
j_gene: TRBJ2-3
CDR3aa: CATSDYNNQGADTQYF
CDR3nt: TGTGCCACCAGTGATTACAACAACCAGGGCGCAGATACGCAGTATTTT

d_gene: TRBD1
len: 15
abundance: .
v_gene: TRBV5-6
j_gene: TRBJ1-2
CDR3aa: CASTNRDRVNYGYTF
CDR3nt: TGTGCCAGCACCAACCGGGACAGGGTAAACTATGGCTACACCTTC

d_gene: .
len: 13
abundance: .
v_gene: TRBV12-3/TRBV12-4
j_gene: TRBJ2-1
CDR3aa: CASSSDRYNEQFF
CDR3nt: TGTGCCAGCAGTTCAGACAGGTACAATGAGCAGTTCTTC